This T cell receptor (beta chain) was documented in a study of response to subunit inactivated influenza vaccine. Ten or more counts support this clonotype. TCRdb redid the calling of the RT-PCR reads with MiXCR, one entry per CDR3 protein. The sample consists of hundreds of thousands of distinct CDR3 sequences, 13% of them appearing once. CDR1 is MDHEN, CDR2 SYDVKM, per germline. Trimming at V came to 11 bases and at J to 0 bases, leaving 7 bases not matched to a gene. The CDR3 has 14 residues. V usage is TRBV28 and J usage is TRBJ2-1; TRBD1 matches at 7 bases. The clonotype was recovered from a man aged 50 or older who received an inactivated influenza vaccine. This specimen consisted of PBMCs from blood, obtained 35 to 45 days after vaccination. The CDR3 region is CALSSGGSYNEQFF. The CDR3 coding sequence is TGTGCCCTGAGCTCAGGGGGCTCCTACAATGAGCAGTTCTTC.